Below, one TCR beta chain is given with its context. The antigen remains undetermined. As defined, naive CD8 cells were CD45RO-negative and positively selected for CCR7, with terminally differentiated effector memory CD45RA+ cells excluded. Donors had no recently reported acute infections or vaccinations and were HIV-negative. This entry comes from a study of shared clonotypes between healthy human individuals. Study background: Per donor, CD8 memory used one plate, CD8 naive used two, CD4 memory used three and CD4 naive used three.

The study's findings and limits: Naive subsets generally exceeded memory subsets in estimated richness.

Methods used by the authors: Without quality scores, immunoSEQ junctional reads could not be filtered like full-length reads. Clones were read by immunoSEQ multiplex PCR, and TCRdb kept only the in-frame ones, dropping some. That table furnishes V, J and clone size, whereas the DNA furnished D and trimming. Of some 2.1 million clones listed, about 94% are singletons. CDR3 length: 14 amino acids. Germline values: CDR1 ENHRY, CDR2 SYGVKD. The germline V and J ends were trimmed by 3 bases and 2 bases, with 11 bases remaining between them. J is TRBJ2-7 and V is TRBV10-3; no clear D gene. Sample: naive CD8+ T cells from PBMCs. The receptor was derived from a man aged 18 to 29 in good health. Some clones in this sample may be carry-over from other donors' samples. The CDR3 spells CAISEGGPTYEQYF. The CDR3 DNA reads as TGTGCCATCAGTGAAGGCGGCCCAACCTACGAGCAGTACTTC.